This T cell receptor (beta chain) comes out of a study of technical replicates of blood from several donors. CDR1 and CDR2 (germline): MNHEY, SMNVEV (reference sequence). CDR3 size: 13 residues. V dropped 0 bases and J dropped 14 bases, with 14 bases sitting between them. Sequencing was performed with immunoSEQ multiplex PCR; in TCRdb, only in-frame clones are kept and a portion is missing. The table has approximately 87,000 clones, around 94% seen once; the top ten hold just over 0.25%. The genes are TRBV27 and TRBJ2-1, with D maybe TRBD2 (5 bases). This clonotype was sampled from a human donor in good health. What was sequenced was T cells isolated from PBMCs. The CDR3 protein is CASSLSGEGREFF. The CDR3 DNA sequence: TGTGCCAGCAGTTTATCCGGGGAAGGGAGAGAGTTCTTC.